The 6 T cell receptor beta chains presented below share a single source sample, sequenced in a study of identical twins. TCRdb fed the 5' RACE reads into MiXCR, producing one record per CDR3 protein. The sample holds a few hundred thousand distinct CDR3 sequences, 9% to 10% seen once. This same sample was also taken into another study, of yellow fever vaccine responses in identical twins.

The sample comprised PBMCs. These TCRs come from a young woman in good health.

The chain carries TRBV11-2 and TRBJ1-2; 8 bases agree with TRBD1. CDR3 length: 19 amino acids. V dropped 0 bases and J dropped 0; count of bases not matched to a gene: 12. Per the germline V gene, CDR1 is SGHAT and CDR2 is FQNNGV. Written as DNA, the CDR3 is TGTGCCAGCAGCTTAGACAGGGGGCGCCAAGGGCAGACTAACTATGGCTACACCTTC. This codes for CASSLDRGRQGQTNYGYTF.

The table lists this clonotype with many counts. The chain couples TRBV5-1 to TRBJ2-2, with D perhaps given as TRBD1 or TRBD2 (5 bases each). Trimming removed 0 bases from V and 2 bases from J, with 5 bases in between. CDR3 length: 14 residues. Germline CDR1 reads SGHRS; CDR2 reads YFSETQ. The CDR3 nucleotides read TGCGCCAGCAGCTTGGGGGACAACACCGGGGAGCTGTTTTTT. It encodes CASSLGDNTGELFF.

The chain joins TRBV7-2 to TRBJ2-1, with D perhaps matching TRBD2 (6 bases). The CDR3 contains 14 residues. V was trimmed by 6 bases and J by 4 bases, leaving 13 bases between them. Germline CDR1 and CDR2: SGHTA and FQGNSA. The CDR3 DNA reads as TGTGCCAGCAGTCAGGGAGGAAAATACAATGAGCAGTTCTTC. Encoded protein: CASSQGGKYNEQFF.

The CDR3 region is CASSLRGRDNEQFF. The CDR3 DNA sequence: TGTGCCAGCAGCTTAAGGGGACGAGACAATGAGCAGTTCTTC. The chain joins TRBV7-3 to TRBJ2-1, with D possibly called TRBD1 or TRBD2 (5 bases each). The CDR3 is 14 residues long. V lost 1 base, J lost 5 bases, and 9 bases lay in between. Germline CDR1 is SGHTA and CDR2 is FQGTGA.

This clonotype was observed at least ten times. The chain joins TRBV5-1 to TRBJ2-3; D is unclear. This CDR3 has 15 amino acids. Trimming removed 1 base from V and 0 bases from J, with 9 bases in between. Germline assignment: CDR1 SGHRS and CDR2 YFSETQ. CDR3 amino acids: CASSLRGTSTDTQYF. Here the CDR3 DNA reads TGCGCCAGCAGCTTGCGTGGAACTAGCACAGATACGCAGTATTTT.

At least ten counts were recorded for this clonotype. The chain has TRBV15 and TRBJ2-1; TRBD1 aligns across 9 bases. The germline V gene has CDR1 LNHNV and CDR2 YYDKDF (reference sequence). This CDR3 is 13 amino acids long. V lost 9 bases to trimming and J lost 15 bases; unmatched junction nucleotides: 15. The CDR3 nucleotides read TGTGCCACTAGGGGGAACCGGGACAGGGAGTGGTTCTTC. Translating gives CATRGNRDREWFF.